This T cell receptor (beta chain) emerged from a study of Ad26.COV2.S vaccination and SARS-CoV-2 variants. Study information: The Ad26.COV2.S arm of the COV1001 trial was where the donor was placed.

The repertoire was sequenced with immunoSEQ multiplex PCR; TCRdb's copy has only in-frame clones and lacks some. Of about 220,000 clones in the sample, roughly 90% were seen once. As to treatment: some 19 received Ad26.COV2.S at low or high dose, single or two shots; 5 received placebo; per-sample allocation not given. The study sampled participants on day 63 after the first vaccine or placebo injection. The CDR3 loop spans 16 amino acids. V lost 3 bases, J lost 2 bases, and 17 bases lay in between. Germline assignment: CDR1 KGHSH and CDR2 LQKENI. The sequencing here drew on peripheral blood, taken in a trial of Ad26.COV2.S vaccine versus placebo. This chain joins TRBV18 and TRBJ2-7, with a weak D call TRBD1 (6 bases). The sequence was collected from a person aged 18-65 years who received the Ad26.COV2.S COVID-19 vaccine or a placebo. For the CDR3, the DNA is TGTGCCAGCTCACCGCAGTTGGGGGCAAATCCCTACGAGCAGTACTTC. Amino acid sequence: CASSPQLGANPYEQYF.